The 2 T cell receptor beta chains in this list originate from one sample, sequenced in a study of blood T cell repertoires in COVID-19. The data were produced by immunoSEQ multiplex PCR, yet TCRdb's version contains in-frame clones alone and is incomplete. This sample has some 90,000 clones, with over 85% found just once. Sequencing input: peripheral blood. These receptors were obtained from a man in his fifties with acute or convalescent COVID-19.

The V call is TRBV28, the J call TRBJ1-2; D is perhaps TRBD1 (6 bases). Germline assignment: CDR1 MDHEN and CDR2 SYDVKM. This CDR3 region has 15 residues. The V end lost 3 bases, the J end lost 2 bases, and 13 bases lay between the germline ends. The CDR3 sequence: CASSLRGTGNYGYTF. The CDR3 DNA reads as TGTGCCAGCAGTTTGCGCGGAACAGGGAACTATGGCTACACCTTC.

This chain uses TRBV7-2 with TRBJ2-7; 8 bases agree with TRBD1. Germline CDR1 is SGHTA and CDR2 is FQGNSA. J lost 2 bases, V lost 5 bases, and 8 bases had no gene match. CDR3 size: 15 residues. In DNA, the CDR3 is TGTGCCAGCAGCGCACAAACAGGGGGAGCCTACGAGCAGTACTTC. Translated, it gives CASSAQTGGAYEQYF.